One and the same sample provided the 24 T cell receptor beta chains below, sequenced in a study of T cell responses to AZD1222 COVID-19 vaccine. Measured with immunoSEQ multiplex PCR; TCRdb has only the in-frame clones, and not every one. The data contain more than 65,000 clones, roughly 88% of them seen just once; the ten biggest clones take up 3.4%. The specimen comprised peripheral blood, sampled 28 days after the second AZD1222 dose. The source is an adult who received the AZD1222 COVID-19 vaccine.

The chain joins TRBV30 to TRBJ1-1; 8 nucleotides agree with TRBD1. CDR3 length: 13 amino acids. V was pared by 4 bases and J by 1 base, with 2 bases of the junction left unmatched. From germline, CDR1 is GTSNPN and CDR2 SVGIG (reference sequence). The CDR3 region is CAWTGGGNTEAFF. The CDR3 bases are TGTGCCTGGACAGGGGGCGGGAACACTGAAGCTTTCTTT.

V is TRBV12-3 or TRBV12-4 and J is TRBJ1-5, with a possible D match to TRBD1 (5 bases). The CDR3 loop spans 13 amino acids. The V and J ends lost 5 bases and 3 bases respectively, with 8 bases between them. CDR3 coding DNA: TGTGCCAGCAGTCAGGGTTACAATCAGCCCCAGCATTTT. It translates to CASSQGYNQPQHF.

Only a few counts were recorded for this clone. The rearrangement joins TRBV2 to TRBJ1-6; D remains ambiguous. The CDR3 covers 15 residues. Trimming cost V 1 base and J 8 bases, with 12 bases left between them. The germline V gene has CDR1 SNHLY and CDR2 FYNNEI. CDR3 in amino acids: CASSEGRVFDSPLHF. The CDR3 nucleotides read TGTGCCAGCAGTGAAGGGCGGGTTTTTGATTCACCCCTCCACTTT.

The chain uses TRBV6-5 and TRBJ1-6; TRBD1 agrees at 10 bases. Germline assignment: CDR1 MNHEY and CDR2 SVGAGI. This CDR3 region has 15 residues. The V and J ends lost 2 bases and 7 bases, in that order; junction bases with no gene match: 2. CDR3 amino acids: CASSYGTGDNSPLHF. The CDR3 nucleotides read TGTGCCAGCAGTTACGGGACAGGGGACAATTCACCCCTCCACTTT.

V usage is TRBV6-5 and J usage is TRBJ1-2, with 12 bases fitting TRBD1. This CDR3 is built from 15 residues. CDR1 and CDR2 (germline): MNHEY, SVGAGI. Germline trimming cut 5 bases from V and 13 bases from J; bases unmatched to any gene: 14. CDR3 sequence reads: CASSQGTGGDSGGTF. The DNA of the CDR3 is TGTGCCAGCAGTCAGGGGACAGGGGGCGACTCCGGTGGCACCTTC.

The chain employs TRBV28 and TRBJ1-1; D is uncertain. Germline V lookup: CDR1 MDHEN, CDR2 SYDVKM. The CDR3 loop spans 11 amino acids. V gave up 3 bases and J gave up 7 bases, with 6 bases separating them. CDR3 in DNA: TGTGCCAGCAGTTTTACAGTTGAAGCTTTCTTT. It translates to CASSFTVEAFF.

In its sample, this clone was seen once. CDR3 sequence: CASSELGQDTDTQYF. The CDR3 DNA follows: TGTGCCAGCAGTGAACTTGGACAAGACACAGATACGCAGTATTTT. The chain uses TRBV6-1 and TRBJ2-3, with a weak D call TRBD1 (5 bases). The V and J ends lost 2 bases and 2 bases respectively, with 11 bases between them. From germline, CDR1 is MNHNS and CDR2 SASEGT. CDR3 length: 15 residues.

The genes are TRBV10-2 and TRBJ2-7, with TRBD2 matching 10 bases. The CDR3 covers 15 residues. Germline CDR1 is WSHSY and CDR2 is SAAADI. Trimming removed 9 bases from V and 3 bases from J; junction bases left unmatched: 11. The CDR3 nucleotides read TGCGCCAGTAAATACCTAGCGGGGGATCTCTACGAGCAGTACTTC. This gives the protein CASKYLAGDLYEQYF.

The chain carries TRBV6-6 and TRBJ1-1; D gene unclear. V was trimmed by 4 bases and J by 6 bases, leaving 12 bases between them. Per germline, CDR1 MNHNY and CDR2 SVGAGI (reference sequence). The CDR3 has 13 amino acids. The CDR3 nucleotides read TGTGCCAGCAGTTCCACTCTTGGGGCTGAAGCTTTCTTT. Translation gives CASSSTLGAEAFF.

The chain employs TRBV7-3 and TRBJ2-7, with a tentative D call TRBD1 (6 bases). The CDR3 runs to 15 residues. Germline V gene sequence: CDR1 SGHTA, CDR2 FQGTGA. Trimming removed 2 bases at V and 2 bases at J, with 13 bases between. CDR3 bases: TGTGCCAGCAGCTTAGTGGCAGGGGCGGCCTACGAGCAGTACTTC. Translated: CASSLVAGAAYEQYF.

The rearrangement links TRBV30 to TRBJ2-7, with a weak D call TRBD1 (7 bases). Trimming took 0 bases from V and 4 from J, leaving 13 bases between them. This CDR3 contains 14 residues. CDR1 is GTSNPN, CDR2 SVGIG, per germline (reference sequence). The CDR3 nucleotides are TGTGCCTGGAGTGTCGCCAGGGGGGTTTACGAGCAGTACTTC. Translated: CAWSVARGVYEQYF.

The chain carries TRBV29-1 and TRBJ2-7; 10 bases are shared with TRBD1. CDR3 size: 15 residues. Germline CDR1 and CDR2: SQVTM and ANQGSEA. The trim removed 5 bases at V and 3 bases at J, leaving 10 bases unmatched. CDR3 region: CSVNPSGTGVYEQYF. The CDR3 nucleotides are TGCAGCGTTAATCCTTCCGGGACAGGGGTCTACGAGCAGTACTTC.

The V gene is TRBV27, the J gene TRBJ2-5; 15 nucleotides agree with TRBD2. The CDR3 has 15 residues. Germline CDR1 reads MNHEY; CDR2 reads SMNVEV (reference sequence). V was clipped by 6 bases and J by 5 bases; unmatched bases: 4. The CDR3: CASSLGTSGRETQYF. Here the CDR3 DNA reads TGTGCCAGCAGCCTAGGGACTAGCGGGAGGGAGACCCAGTACTTC.

J is TRBJ2-2 and V is TRBV7-3; 7 bases map to TRBD1. Germline CDR1 and CDR2: SGHTA and FQGTGA. The CDR3 sequence is 16 residues long. The ends lost 6 bases at V and 0 bases at J; junction bases unmatched: 7. CDR3 sequence: CASSMKGGTNTGELFF. CDR3 in DNA: TGTGCCAGCAGTATGAAAGGGGGCACGAACACCGGGGAGCTGTTTTTT.

The chain couples TRBV4-1 to TRBJ2-3; 7 bases agree with TRBD1. Trimming at V came to 3 bases and at J to 0 bases, leaving 3 bases not matched to a gene. CDR3 size: 15 residues. CDR1 is MGHRA, CDR2 YSYEKL, per germline. The CDR3 DNA reads as TGCGCCAGCAGCCATTTACAGGGGAGCACAGATACGCAGTATTTT. Amino acid sequence: CASSHLQGSTDTQYF.

The genes are TRBV24-1 and TRBJ1-2; the D is unclear. The germline V gene encodes CDR1 KGHDR and CDR2 SFDVKD. The CDR3 has 12 residues. The V gene lost 3 bases and the J gene lost 5 bases, with 6 bases spanning the gap. The CDR3: CATSDATYGYTF. The CDR3 bases are TGTGCCACCAGTGATGCGACTTATGGCTACACCTTC.

This chain uses TRBV19 with TRBJ2-7; 7 positions agree with TRBD1. Germline CDR1 is LNHDA and CDR2 is SQIVND (reference sequence). The CDR3 has 13 residues. V was clipped by 10 bases and J by 1 base; unmatched bases: 7. The CDR3 DNA follows: TGTGCCACGGGGCAGACAGGGTCCTACGAGCAGTACTTC. It is translated as CATGQTGSYEQYF. Full variable domain (rest looked up from reference TRBV19 and TRBJ2-7): DGGITQSPKYLFRKEGQNVTLSCEQNLNHDAMYWYRQDPGQGLRLIYYSQIVNDFQKGDIAEGYSVSREKKESFPLTVTSAQKNPTAFYLCATGQTGSYEQYFGPGTRLTVT.

As concerns this clone: Other DNA sequences of this sample code for an identical CDR3. The chain couples TRBV10-1 to TRBJ2-3; TRBD1 aligns across 11 bases. The CDR3 is made up of 14 amino acids. CDR1 is WNHNN and CDR2 is SYGVQD in the germline V gene (reference sequence). V dropped 6 bases and J dropped 3; count of bases not matched to a gene: 2. CDR3: CASRGQGATDTQYF. Written as DNA, the CDR3 is TGCGCCAGCAGAGGACAGGGGGCAACAGATACGCAGTATTTT.

V and J are TRBV7-3 and TRBJ2-1; D is possibly TRBD2 (5 bases). CDR1 and CDR2 from the germline V gene are SGHTA and FQGTGA. The CDR3 is 15 amino acids. V was cut by 5 bases and J by 0 bases, with 11 bases left in between. The CDR3 here is CASSQTGSSYNEQFF. The CDR3 DNA is TGTGCCAGCAGCCAAACGGGAAGCTCCTACAATGAGCAGTTCTTC.

The V call is TRBV3-1 (or the pseudogene TRBV3-2), the J call TRBJ2-7; 9 bases are shared with TRBD1. The trim removed 4 bases at V and 5 bases at J, leaving 6 bases unmatched. Germline assignment: CDR1 LGHDT and CDR2 YNNKEL (reference sequence). CDR3 length: 14 residues. DNA of the CDR3: TGTGCCAGCAGCCTTTGGGACAGGGACCACGAGCAGTACTTC. Residues: CASSLWDRDHEQYF.

The gene calls are TRBV14 and TRBJ2-5; D unresolved. This CDR3 region has 13 residues. Germline V gene lookup returns CDR1 SGHDN and CDR2 FVKESK. V gave up 0 bases and J gave up 1 base, with 3 bases separating them. This CDR3 is CASSQELQETQYF. DNA for the CDR3: TGTGCCAGCAGCCAAGAACTCCAAGAGACCCAGTACTTC. Variable domain in full (rest from reference TRBV14 and TRBJ2-5): EAGVTQFPSHSVIEKGQTVTLRCDPISGHDNLYWYRRVMGKEIKFLLHFVKESKQDESGMPNNRFLAERTGGTYSTLKVQPAELEDSGVYFCASSQELQETQYFGPGTRLLVL.

This chain links TRBV4-2 with TRBJ2-1; 9 nucleotides line up with TRBD2. Unmatched junction bases numbered 7, after V lost 0 bases and J lost 7 bases. The CDR3 consists of 16 residues. Germline CDR1 reads LGHNA; CDR2 reads YNFKEQ. The CDR3 protein is CASSQDPAGGRNEQFF. The CDR3 DNA follows: TGTGCCAGCAGCCAAGATCCCGCGGGGGGGCGGAATGAGCAGTTCTTC.

The V and J genes are TRBV30 and TRBJ2-6, with 7 nucleotides matching TRBD1. Germline CDR1 reads GTSNPN; CDR2 reads SVGIG (reference sequence). V lost 0 bases to trimming and J lost 5 bases; unmatched junction nucleotides: 1. The CDR3 totals 14 residues. The CDR3 protein is CAWSVGGWANVLTF. The CDR3 DNA sequence: TGTGCCTGGAGTGTAGGGGGCTGGGCCAACGTCCTGACTTTC.

The rearrangement links TRBV10-2 to TRBJ2-7; D ambiguous. With 0 bases removed from V and 5 bases from J, the gap between germline ends came to 8 bases. The germline CDR1 and CDR2 sequences are WSHSY and SAAADI. The CDR3 is 13 residues long. The CDR3 nucleotides are TGCGCCAGCAGTGAGTCGAATCGAGACGAGCAGTACTTC. Protein product: CASSESNRDEQYF.